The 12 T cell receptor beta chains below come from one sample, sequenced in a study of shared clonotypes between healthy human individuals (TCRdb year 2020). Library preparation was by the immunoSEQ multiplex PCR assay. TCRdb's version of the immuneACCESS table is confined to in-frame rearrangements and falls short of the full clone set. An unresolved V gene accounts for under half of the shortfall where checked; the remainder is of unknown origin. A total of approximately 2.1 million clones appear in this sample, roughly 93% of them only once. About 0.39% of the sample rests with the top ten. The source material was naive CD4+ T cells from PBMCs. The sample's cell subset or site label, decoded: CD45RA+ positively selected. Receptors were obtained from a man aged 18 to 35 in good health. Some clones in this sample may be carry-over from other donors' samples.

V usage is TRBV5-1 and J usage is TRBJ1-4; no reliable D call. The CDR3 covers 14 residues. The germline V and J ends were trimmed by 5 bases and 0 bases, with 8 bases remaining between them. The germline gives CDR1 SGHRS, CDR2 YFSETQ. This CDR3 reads CASRRLSTNEKLFF. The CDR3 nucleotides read TGCGCCAGCAGACGTCTCTCAACTAATGAAAAACTGTTTTTT.

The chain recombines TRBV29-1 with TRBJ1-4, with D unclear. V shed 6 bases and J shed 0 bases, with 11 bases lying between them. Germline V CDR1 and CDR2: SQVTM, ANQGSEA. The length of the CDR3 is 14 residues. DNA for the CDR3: TGCAGCGTGGCGACTGGTACAACTAATGAAAAACTGTTTTTT. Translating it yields CSVATGTTNEKLFF.

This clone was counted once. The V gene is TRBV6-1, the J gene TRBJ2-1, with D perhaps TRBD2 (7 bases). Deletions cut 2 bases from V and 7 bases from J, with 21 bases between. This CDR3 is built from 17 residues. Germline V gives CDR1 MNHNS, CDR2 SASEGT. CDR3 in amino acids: CASSETYRGAMGNEQFF. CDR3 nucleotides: TGTGCCAGCAGTGAAACCTACCGGGGGGCTATGGGGAATGAGCAGTTCTTC.

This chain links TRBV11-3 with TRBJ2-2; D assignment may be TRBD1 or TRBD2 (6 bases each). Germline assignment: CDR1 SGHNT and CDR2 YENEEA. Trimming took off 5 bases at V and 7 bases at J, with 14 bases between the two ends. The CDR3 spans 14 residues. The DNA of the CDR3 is TGTGCCAGCAGCCGGGGGCCACTTGGCGGGGAGCTGTTTTTT. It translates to CASSRGPLGGELFF. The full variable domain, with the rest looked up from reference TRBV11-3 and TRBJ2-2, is EAGVVQSPRYKIIEKKQPVAFWCNPISGHNTLYWYLQNLGQGPELLIRYENEEAVDDSQLPKDRFSAERLKGVDSTLKIQPAELGDSAVYLCASSRGPLGGELFFGEGSRLTVL.

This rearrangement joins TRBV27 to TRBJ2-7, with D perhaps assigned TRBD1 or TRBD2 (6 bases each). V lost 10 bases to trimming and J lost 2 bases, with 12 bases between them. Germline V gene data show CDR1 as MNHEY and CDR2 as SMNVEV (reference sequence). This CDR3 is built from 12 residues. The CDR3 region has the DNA TGTGCCACGGGCCGGGGGCCCTACGAGCAGTACTTC. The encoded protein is CATGRGPYEQYF.

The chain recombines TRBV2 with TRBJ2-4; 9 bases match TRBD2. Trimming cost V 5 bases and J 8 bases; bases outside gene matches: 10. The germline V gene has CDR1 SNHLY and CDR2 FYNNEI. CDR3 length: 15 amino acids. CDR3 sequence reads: CASSPTSGLGHIQYF. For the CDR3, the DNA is TGTGCCAGCAGTCCGACTAGCGGACTCGGTCACATTCAGTACTTC.

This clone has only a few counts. The CDR3 DNA reads as TGTGCCAGCAGCCACGGGGGGGCACGGGACCGTGAAGCTTTCTTT. This sequence encodes CASSHGGARDREAFF. The chain uses TRBV9 and TRBJ1-1, with D possibly being TRBD1 (6 bases). Germline CDR1 reads SGDLS; CDR2 reads YYNGEE. The CDR3 spans 15 residues. Trimming took off 4 bases at V and 7 bases at J, with 20 bases between the two ends.

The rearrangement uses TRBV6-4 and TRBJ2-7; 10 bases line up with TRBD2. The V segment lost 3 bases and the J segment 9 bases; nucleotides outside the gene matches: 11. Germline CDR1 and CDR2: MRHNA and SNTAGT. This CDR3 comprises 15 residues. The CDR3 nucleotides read TGTGCCAGCAGTGAAGTAGCGGGAGGCCGGCTCCGGCAGTACTTC. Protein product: CASSEVAGGRLRQYF.

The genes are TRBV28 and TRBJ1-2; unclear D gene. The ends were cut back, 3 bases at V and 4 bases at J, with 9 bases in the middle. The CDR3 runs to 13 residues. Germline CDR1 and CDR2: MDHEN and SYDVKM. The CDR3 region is CASSFQDIYGYTF. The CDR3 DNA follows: TGTGCCAGCAGTTTCCAGGATATCTATGGCTACACCTTC.

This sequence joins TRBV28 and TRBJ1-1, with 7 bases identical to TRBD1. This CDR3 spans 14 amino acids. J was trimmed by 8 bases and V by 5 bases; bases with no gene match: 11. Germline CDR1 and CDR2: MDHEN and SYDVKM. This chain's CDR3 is CASSPIQGRVEAFF. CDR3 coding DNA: TGTGCCAGCAGTCCGATACAGGGGAGGGTGGAAGCTTTCTTT. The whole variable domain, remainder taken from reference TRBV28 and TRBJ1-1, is DVKVTQSSRYLVKRTGEKVFLECVQDMDHENMFWYRQDPGLGLRLIYFSYDVKMKEKGDIPEGYSVSREKKERFSLILESASTNQTSMYLCASSPIQGRVEAFFGQGTRLTVV.

The CDR3 is CASSYPKGNQPQHF. For the CDR3, the DNA is TGTGCCAGCAGTTACCCCAAAGGGAATCAGCCCCAGCATTTT. The chain is built from TRBV6-6 and TRBJ1-5; D is uncertain. Germline CDR1 and CDR2: MNHNY and SVGAGI (reference sequence). The CDR3 is 14 amino acids. Trimming stripped 2 bases from V and 4 bases from J, with 9 bases between.

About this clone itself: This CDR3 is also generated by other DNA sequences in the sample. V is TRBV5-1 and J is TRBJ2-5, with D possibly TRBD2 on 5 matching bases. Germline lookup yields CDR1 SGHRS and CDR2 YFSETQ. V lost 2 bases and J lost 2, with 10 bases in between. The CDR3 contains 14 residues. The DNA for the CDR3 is TGCGCCAGCAGCTTTGGTGGCGGGCAAGAGACCCAGTACTTC. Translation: CASSFGGGQETQYF.